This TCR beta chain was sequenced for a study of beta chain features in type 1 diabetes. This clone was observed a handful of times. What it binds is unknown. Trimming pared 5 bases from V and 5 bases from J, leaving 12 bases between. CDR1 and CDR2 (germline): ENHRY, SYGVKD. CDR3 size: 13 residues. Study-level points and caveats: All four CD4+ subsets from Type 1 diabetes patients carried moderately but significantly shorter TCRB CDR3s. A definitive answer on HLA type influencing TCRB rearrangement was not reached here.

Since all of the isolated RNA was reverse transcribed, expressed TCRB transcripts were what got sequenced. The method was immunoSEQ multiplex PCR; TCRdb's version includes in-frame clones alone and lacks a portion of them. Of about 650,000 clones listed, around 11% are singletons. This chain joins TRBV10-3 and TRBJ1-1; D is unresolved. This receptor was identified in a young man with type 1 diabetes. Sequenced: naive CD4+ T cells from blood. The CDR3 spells CAISLVERTEAFF. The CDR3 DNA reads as TGTGCCATCAGTCTGGTAGAGCGAACTGAAGCTTTCTTT.